This T cell receptor (beta chain) originates from a study of shared clonotypes between healthy human individuals. In regard to this clone: Its antigen is undetermined.

Findings and caveats of the study: What naive subsets generally showed was a larger estimated richness than memory subsets showed.

The data were produced by immunoSEQ multiplex PCR, yet TCRdb's version contains in-frame clones alone and is incomplete. The sample records some 630,000 clones, about three quarters being singletons. The CDR3 runs to 14 residues. The V and J ends lost 5 bases and 4 bases, in that order; junction bases with no gene match: 5. Germline V gene lookup returns CDR1 MRHNA and CDR2 SNTAGT. Splitting of CD4+ cells produced CD45RA+ naive and CD45RA-negative memory subsets. This sequence was found in a woman under 40 in good health. Sequencing was done on a sample of memory CD4+ T cells sorted from blood. The subset: CD45RA-negative fraction. The V gene is TRBV6-4, the J gene TRBJ2-3, with 8 nucleotides matching TRBD2. CDR3 nucleotides: TGTGCCAGCAGTCCGGGACTAGAGGCAGATACGCAGTATTTT. Residues: CASSPGLEADTQYF.